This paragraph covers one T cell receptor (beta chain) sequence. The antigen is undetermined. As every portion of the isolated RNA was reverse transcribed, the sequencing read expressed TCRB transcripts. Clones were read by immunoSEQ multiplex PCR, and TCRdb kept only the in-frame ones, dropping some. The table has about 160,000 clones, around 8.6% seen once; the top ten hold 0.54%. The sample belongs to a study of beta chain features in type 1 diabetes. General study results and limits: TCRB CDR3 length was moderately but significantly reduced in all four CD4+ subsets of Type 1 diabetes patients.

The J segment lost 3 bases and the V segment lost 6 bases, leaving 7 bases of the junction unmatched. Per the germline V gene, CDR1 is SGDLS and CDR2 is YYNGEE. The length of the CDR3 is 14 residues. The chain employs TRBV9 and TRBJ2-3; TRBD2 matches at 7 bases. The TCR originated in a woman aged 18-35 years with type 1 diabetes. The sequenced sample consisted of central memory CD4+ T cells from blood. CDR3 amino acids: CASNLGGSTDTQYF. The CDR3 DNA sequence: TGTGCCAGCAACCTGGGGGGGAGTACAGATACGCAGTATTTT.